A single sample is the source of the 20 T cell receptor beta chains below, sequenced in a study of blood T cell repertoires in COVID-19. TCRdb's copy holds only in-frame clones and misses some; the assay was immunoSEQ multiplex PCR. The sample contains some 50,000 clones, approximately 93% of which appear only once. Sequenced input: peripheral blood. Receptor source: a man aged 55 to 70 with COVID-19, enrolled during active disease.

The rearrangement links TRBV18 to TRBJ2-7, with 7 bases aligning to TRBD1. The CDR3 contains 16 residues. Looked up from germline, CDR1 is KGHSH and CDR2 is LQKENI. The junction had 11 bases not matched to a gene; V was cut back by 6 bases and J by 0 bases. Here the CDR3 reads CASSTRTGASSYEQYF. Here the CDR3 DNA reads TGTGCCAGCTCGACCCGGACAGGCGCGAGCTCCTACGAGCAGTACTTC. Together with reference TRBV18 and TRBJ2-7, the CDR3 gives the full variable domain: NAGVMQNPRHLVRRRGQEARLRCSPMKGHSHVYWYRQLPEEGLKFMVYLQKENIIDESGMPKERFSAEFPKEGPSILRIQQVVRGDSAAYFCASSTRTGASSYEQYFGPGTRLTVT.

This chain joins TRBV18 and TRBJ1-1; TRBD1 aligns across 8 bases. The CDR3 contains 16 residues. Germline loops: CDR1 KGHSH, CDR2 LQKENI. J gave up 0 bases and V 4 bases, and 7 bases lay outside the gene matches. CDR3: CASSLGTGYMNTEAFF. CDR3 nucleotide sequence: TGTGCCAGCTCACTCGGGACAGGTTACATGAACACTGAAGCTTTCTTT.

The chain has TRBV7-9 and TRBJ2-3; the match to TRBD1 covers 10 bases. J lost 3 bases, V lost 1 base, and 10 bases had no gene match. This CDR3 region has 18 residues. Germline CDR1 SEHNR, CDR2 FQNEAQ (reference sequence). The CDR3 loop reads CASSLVGSMGQGTDTQYF. CDR3 bases: TGTGCCAGCAGCTTAGTTGGTTCGATGGGACAGGGGACAGATACGCAGTATTTT.

The V and J genes are TRBV29-1 and TRBJ2-1; TRBD2 matches 7 bases. Trimming took 0 bases from V and 7 from J; bases not matched to a gene: 12. This CDR3 has 16 amino acids. From germline, CDR1 is SQVTM and CDR2 ANQGSEA. In DNA form, the CDR3 reads TGCAGCGTTGAAGACCGGGAGGCCAGGTCCGTGAATGAGCAGTTCTTC. Translating it yields CSVEDREARSVNEQFF.

The genes are TRBV29-1 and TRBJ2-7; the match to TRBD1 covers 7 bases. V dropped 6 bases and J dropped 2; count of bases not matched to a gene: 13. The germline V gene encodes CDR1 SQVTM and CDR2 ANQGSEA. CDR3 length: 15 residues. CDR3 region: CSVVVGQTPAYEQYF. The CDR3 DNA follows: TGCAGCGTCGTAGTGGGACAGACTCCCGCCTACGAGCAGTACTTC.

V and J are TRBV18 and TRBJ1-2; D uncertain. The CDR3 totals 14 residues. Germline assignment: CDR1 KGHSH and CDR2 LQKENI. V was pared by 3 bases and J by 2 bases, with 10 bases between. In nucleotides, the CDR3 is TGTGCCAGCTCACCCCCAACGGTCAACTATGGCTACACCTTC. This gives the protein CASSPPTVNYGYTF. Full variable domain (rest looked up from reference TRBV18 and TRBJ1-2): NAGVMQNPRHLVRRRGQEARLRCSPMKGHSHVYWYRQLPEEGLKFMVYLQKENIIDESGMPKERFSAEFPKEGPSILRIQQVVRGDSAAYFCASSPPTVNYGYTFGSGTRLTVV.

The V gene is TRBV18, the J gene TRBJ1-5, with D perhaps TRBD1 (6 bases). The length of the CDR3 is 15 residues. V was trimmed by 5 bases and J by 1 base, leaving 12 bases between them. Germline CDR1 is KGHSH and CDR2 is LQKENI. The CDR3 protein is CASSLSQGSNQPQHF. The CDR3 DNA sequence: TGTGCCAGCTCATTGTCGCAGGGGAGCAATCAGCCCCAGCATTTT.

The chain employs TRBV7-9 and TRBJ1-4; 7 nucleotides line up with TRBD1. This CDR3 comprises 17 residues. Germline loops: CDR1 SEHNR, CDR2 FQNEAQ (reference sequence). The ends lost 5 bases at V and 0 bases at J; junction bases unmatched: 9. As DNA, the CDR3 is TGTGCCAGCAGCCCCCAGGGGGTGGCTGCAACTAATGAAAAACTGTTTTTT. As protein: CASSPQGVAATNEKLFF.

This clone was found a few times. The V and J genes are TRBV19 and TRBJ1-5; D perhaps matches TRBD1 (6 bases). Trimming took 5 bases from V and 2 from J, leaving 10 bases between them. This CDR3 has 14 amino acids. The germline gives CDR1 LNHDA, CDR2 SQIVND (reference sequence). CDR3 protein: CASSHREGNQPQHF. CDR3 nucleotides: TGTGCCAGTAGTCACAGGGAAGGCAATCAGCCCCAGCATTTT.

In its sample, this clone was seen once. This chain links TRBV3-1 (or the pseudogene TRBV3-2) with TRBJ2-7; D perhaps matches TRBD1 (6 bases). V was cut by 2 bases and J by 6 bases, with 17 bases left in between. The V gene's germline CDR1 is LGHDT and CDR2 YNNKEL (reference sequence). The CDR3 consists of 15 residues. This CDR3 reads CASSQSAQGRGEQYF. In DNA form, the CDR3 reads TGTGCCAGCAGCCAATCAGCACAGGGCCGCGGCGAGCAGTACTTC.

This clone was recorded a few times. The chain joins TRBV4-1 to TRBJ2-3, with 11 positions matching TRBD2. Trimming at V came to 4 bases and at J to 2 bases, leaving 8 bases not matched to a gene. This CDR3 spans 17 amino acids. Germline V lookup: CDR1 MGHRA, CDR2 YSYEKL. The CDR3 bases are TGCGCCAGCAGCCGAGGGACTAGCGGCCAAGCCACAGATACGCAGTATTTT. This sequence encodes CASSRGTSGQATDTQYF.

The chain recombines TRBV5-1 with TRBJ2-3, with 12 bases fitting TRBD2. J gave up 7 bases and V 0 bases, and 9 bases lay outside the gene matches. The CDR3 is 17 amino acids. From germline, CDR1 is SGHRS and CDR2 YFSETQ. CDR3 nucleotide sequence: TGCGCCAGCAGCTTGGATACTAGCGGGAGGAATCTCCATACGCAGTATTTT. It specifies CASSLDTSGRNLHTQYF.

The gene calls are TRBV5-6 and TRBJ1-6, with D possibly TRBD1 on 6 matching bases. V was cut by 0 bases and J by 5 bases, with 9 bases left in between. Germline CDR1 and CDR2: SGHDT and YYEEEE. CDR3 size: 15 residues. As DNA, the CDR3 is TGTGCCAGCAGCTTGGTGGACAGAGATAATTCACCCCTCCACTTT. It specifies CASSLVDRDNSPLHF.

The V and J genes are TRBV9 and TRBJ1-2, with 7 bases identical to TRBD1. The germline CDR1 and CDR2 sequences are SGDLS and YYNGEE. The junction had 7 bases not matched to a gene; V was cut back by 3 bases and J by 8 bases. CDR3 length: 13 amino acids. CDR3 DNA: TGTGCCAGCAGCGCAGACAGGGTCGCCGGCTACACCTTC. Protein: CASSADRVAGYTF.

The V call is TRBV3-1 (or the pseudogene TRBV3-2), the J call TRBJ1-2; 10 bases align to TRBD1. The J segment lost 5 bases and the V segment lost 4 bases, leaving 7 bases of the junction unmatched. Germline CDR1 reads LGHDT; CDR2 reads YNNKEL (reference sequence). The CDR3 spans 15 residues. CDR3 DNA: TGTGCCAGCAGCCCGACAGGGGGCAATAGGTATGGCTACACCTTC. Translation gives CASSPTGGNRYGYTF.

The rearrangement links TRBV28 to TRBJ1-5; 8 bases are shared with TRBD1. Germline V gene sequence: CDR1 MDHEN, CDR2 SYDVKM. The CDR3 is made up of 15 amino acids. Trimming at V came to 1 base and at J to 7 bases, leaving 6 bases not matched to a gene. CDR3 in DNA: TGTGCCAGCAGTTTATTTCGACAGGGGCGGCAGCCCCAGCATTTT. It specifies CASSLFRQGRQPQHF.

The J gene is TRBJ1-6, the V gene TRBV18; no clear D gene. Germline CDR1 is KGHSH and CDR2 is LQKENI. Trimming shortened V by 1 base and J by 7 bases, and 11 bases separated the two germline ends. The CDR3 totals 15 residues. CDR3 residues: CASSPRTDSNSPLHF. The CDR3 DNA reads TGTGCCAGCTCACCACGTACGGACTCGAATTCACCCCTCCACTTT.

This sequence joins TRBV30 and TRBJ2-7; TRBD2 is a possible D gene (5 bases). This CDR3 is 12 amino acids long. Germline assignment: CDR1 GTSNPN and CDR2 SVGIG (reference sequence). The germline V and J ends were trimmed by 4 bases and 1 base, with 8 bases remaining between them. The CDR3 loop reads CAWNPGSYEQYF. Here the CDR3 DNA reads TGTGCCTGGAATCCGGGATCCTACGAGCAGTACTTC. Full variable domain (missing parts from reference TRBV30 and TRBJ2-7): SQTIHQWPATLVQPVGSPLSLECTVEGTSNPNLYWYRQAAGRGLQLLFYSVGIGQISSEVPQNLSASRPQDRQFILSSKKLLLSDSGFYLCAWNPGSYEQYFGPGTRLTVT.

In DNA form, the CDR3 reads TGTGCCAGCTCACCTACCGGGACACCTAACACTGAAGCTTTCTTT. Translated: CASSPTGTPNTEAFF. The gene calls are TRBV18 and TRBJ1-1, with D possibly TRBD1 on 6 matching bases. This CDR3 is built from 15 residues. Trimming took 3 bases from V and 2 from J, leaving 13 bases between them. The germline CDR1 and CDR2 sequences are KGHSH and LQKENI.

V is TRBV7-3 and J is TRBJ2-1; a possible D gene is TRBD2 (5 bases). Germline V gives CDR1 SGHTA, CDR2 FQGTGA. The V gene lost 2 bases and the J gene lost 14 bases, with 16 bases spanning the gap. The CDR3 length is 13 residues. CDR3 sequence: CASSLFPEGPEFF. The DNA for the CDR3 is TGTGCCAGCAGCTTATTTCCAGAGGGCCCGGAGTTCTTC.